One and the same sample provided the 29 T cell receptor beta chains below, sequenced in a study of cytomegalovirus exposure and HLA in healthy donors. The PCR was carried out with 60 Vbeta primers and 13 Jbeta primers. Sequenced by immunoSEQ multiplex PCR; TCRdb stores in-frame clones only, minus some. The sample includes roughly 200,000 clones, about 82% of them seen just once. Specimen: PBMCs. The receptor source for this set is a woman between 45 and 60 years old in good health and CMV-seronegative.

V and J are TRBV15 and TRBJ2-5; TRBD2 matches at 15 bases. Per the germline V gene, CDR1 is LNHNV and CDR2 is YYDKDF (reference sequence). The CDR3 totals 18 residues. J gave up 2 bases and V 4 bases, and 8 bases lay outside the gene matches. CDR3 loop: CATSNPGLAGGGQETQYF. The DNA of the CDR3 is TGTGCCACCAGCAACCCGGGACTAGCGGGAGGAGGGCAAGAGACCCAGTACTTC.

The V and J genes are TRBV5-1 and TRBJ1-1; possibly TRBD1 for D (6 bases). This CDR3 is 12 amino acids long. V shed 4 bases and J shed 6 bases, with 10 bases lying between them. Germline lookup yields CDR1 SGHRS and CDR2 YFSETQ. The CDR3 reads CASSLGQSEAFF. CDR3 bases: TGCGCCAGCAGCCTCGGACAGTCTGAAGCTTTCTTT.

The genes are TRBV7-9 and TRBJ1-2; the match to TRBD1 covers 7 bases. The CDR3 has 13 amino acids. Germline V gives CDR1 SEHNR, CDR2 FQNEAQ (reference sequence). J lost 2 bases, V lost 5 bases, and 2 bases had no gene match. In DNA form, the CDR3 reads TGTGCCAGCAGCCCCAGGGGGAACTATGGCTACACCTTC. It translates to CASSPRGNYGYTF.

V usage is TRBV18 and J usage is TRBJ2-2; D gene ambiguous. This CDR3 comprises 15 residues. V lost 3 bases to trimming and J lost 1 base, with 9 bases between them. Germline values: CDR1 KGHSH, CDR2 LQKENI. Here the CDR3 reads CASSPRLGNTGELFF. CDR3 coding DNA: TGTGCCAGCTCACCTCGGCTAGGGAACACCGGGGAGCTGTTTTTT.

V and J are TRBV19 and TRBJ1-1, with unresolved D. From germline, CDR1 is LNHDA and CDR2 SQIVND (reference sequence). The CDR3 spans 14 residues. Trimming cost V 7 bases and J 1 base, with 13 bases left between them. CDR3 amino acids: CASTPGSSNTEAFF. Written as DNA, the CDR3 is TGTGCCAGTACCCCGGGATCGTCGAACACTGAAGCTTTCTTT.

The chain carries TRBV6-6 and TRBJ1-2; 7 bases align to TRBD1. V shed 0 bases, J shed 4 bases, and the junction held 2 bases outside the gene matches. Germline assignment: CDR1 MNHNY and CDR2 SVGAGI (reference sequence). This CDR3 is built from 14 residues. The CDR3 sequence is CASSYSRDSYGYTF. CDR3 nucleotides: TGTGCCAGCAGTTACTCAAGGGACAGCTATGGCTACACCTTC.

V and J are TRBV19 and TRBJ2-2; TRBD1 might be the D (6 bases). Trimming took off 6 bases at V and 5 bases at J, with 16 bases between the two ends. Germline-derived CDR1 and CDR2 are LNHDA and SQIVND (reference sequence). The CDR3 runs to 15 residues. This CDR3 reads CASRYSRGGTGELFF. CDR3 sequence (DNA): TGTGCCAGTAGATACTCCAGGGGCGGGACCGGGGAGCTGTTTTTT. The whole variable domain, remainder taken from reference TRBV19 and TRBJ2-2, is DGGITQSPKYLFRKEGQNVTLSCEQNLNHDAMYWYRQDPGQGLRLIYYSQIVNDFQKGDIAEGYSVSREKKESFPLTVTSAQKNPTAFYLCASRYSRGGTGELFFGEGSRLTVL.

In the case of this clone: The identical CDR3 is also encoded by other nucleotide sequences in the sample. V gene TRBV28 combines with J gene TRBJ2-7; 8 bases are a match to TRBD1. The CDR3 runs to 13 residues. The junction had 3 bases not matched to a gene; V was cut back by 6 bases and J by 2 bases. Germline V gives CDR1 MDHEN, CDR2 SYDVKM. Here the CDR3 reads CASRRQGPYEQYF. In nucleotides, the CDR3 is TGTGCCAGCAGGAGACAGGGGCCCTACGAGCAGTACTTC.

This clone was counted between two and nine times. This sequence joins TRBV19 and TRBJ1-2, with D unresolved. The CDR3 is 15 residues long. Germline-derived CDR1 and CDR2 are LNHDA and SQIVND (reference sequence). Trimming pared 6 bases from V and 8 bases from J, leaving 22 bases between. Here the CDR3 reads CASRRSGITGSGYTF. CDR3 DNA sequence: TGTGCCAGTAGGCGGTCCGGTATAACGGGAAGCGGCTACACCTTC.

The chain is built from TRBV7-9 and TRBJ2-7; D unclear. V dropped 5 bases and J dropped 9 bases, with 17 bases sitting between them. The CDR3 contains 13 residues. Germline assignment: CDR1 SEHNR and CDR2 FQNEAQ (reference sequence). In DNA, the CDR3 is TGTGCCAGCAGCGGGCCCGGTGATTCTGCGCAGTACTTC. Translation gives CASSGPGDSAQYF.

The V and J genes are TRBV27 and TRBJ2-7; D possibly corresponds to TRBD2 (5 bases). From germline, CDR1 is MNHEY and CDR2 SMNVEV (reference sequence). V lost 6 bases, J lost 2 bases, and 17 bases lay in between. This CDR3 spans 15 amino acids. As DNA, the CDR3 is TGTGCCAGCAGCTTGCTAGCAGGCCCCCCCTACGAGCAGTACTTC. It specifies CASSLLAGPPYEQYF.

In regard to this clone: This specimen includes other DNA sequences encoding the same CDR3. The chain joins TRBV19 to TRBJ2-7, with D unresolved. The CDR3 sequence is 13 residues long. Trimming stripped 1 base from V and 2 bases from J, with 6 bases between. CDR1 and CDR2 (germline): LNHDA, SQIVND (reference sequence). As DNA, the CDR3 is TGTGCCAGTAGTATAGGACTTACCTACGAGCAGTACTTC. This translates into CASSIGLTYEQYF.

In this sample, this clone turned up a few times. Here the CDR3 reads CASSQQDNVAGELFF. As DNA, the CDR3 is TGTGCCAGCAGCCAACAGGACAACGTGGCCGGGGAGCTGTTTTTT. The rearrangement joins TRBV16 to TRBJ2-2; tentatively, D is TRBD1 (5 bases). CDR3 size: 15 residues. CDR1 and CDR2 (germline): KGHSY, FQNENV. Between the trimmed V and J ends, which lost 2 bases and 6 bases, there was a span of 13 bases. Combining the CDR3 with reference TRBV16 and TRBJ2-2 gives the whole variable domain GEEVAQTPKHLVRGEGQKAKLYCAPIKGHSYVFWYQQVLKNEFKFLISFQNENVFDETGMPKERFSAKCLPNSPCSLEIQATKLEDSAVYFCASSQQDNVAGELFFGEGSRLTVL.

This chain links TRBV30 with TRBJ2-5; D might be TRBD2 (6 bases). Per germline, CDR1 GTSNPN and CDR2 SVGIG (reference sequence). CDR3 size: 12 residues. V lost 4 bases and J 4 bases, leaving 10 bases between the germline ends. As DNA, the CDR3 is TGTGCCTGGACCCTCGGGGGAGAGACCCAGTACTTC. Protein sequence: CAWTLGGETQYF.

The J gene is TRBJ2-3, the V gene TRBV7-6, with D perhaps matching TRBD2 (7 bases). Per the germline V gene, CDR1 is SGHVS and CDR2 is FNYEAQ. The CDR3 covers 15 residues. V shed 3 bases and J shed 0 bases, with 10 bases lying between them. The CDR3 bases are TGTGCCAGCAGCTTGGGGGGGGCTAGCACAGATACGCAGTATTTT. Residues: CASSLGGASTDTQYF. Based on the CDR3 plus reference TRBV7-6 and TRBJ2-3, the full variable domain is GAGVSQSPRYKVTKRGQDVALRCDPISGHVSLYWYRQALGQGPEFLTYFNYEAQQDKSGLPNDRFSAERPEGSISTLTIQRTEQRDSAMYRCASSLGGASTDTQYFGPGTRLTVL.

This clone was detected once. The J gene is TRBJ2-5, the V gene TRBV25-1, with 7 bases lining up with TRBD2. The germline CDR1 and CDR2 sequences are MGHDK and SYGVNS. Germline trimming cut 6 bases from V and 1 base from J; bases unmatched to any gene: 11. The CDR3 contains 16 residues. CDR3 region: CASSLRRGTLQETQYF. Written as DNA, the CDR3 is TGTGCCAGCAGCCTTAGGCGGGGGACCCTCCAAGAGACCCAGTACTTC.

Note on this clone: One end of the junction varies from germline; a read error may be responsible. The chain recombines TRBV28 with TRBJ2-1; the match to TRBD2 covers 13 bases. Germline values: CDR1 MDHEN, CDR2 SYDVKM. This CDR3 has 16 residues. CDR3 loop: CAGSIGTSGTYNEQFF. CDR3 in DNA: TGTGCCGGCAGCATCGGGACTAGCGGGACCTACAATGAGCAGTTCTTC. Supplemented by reference TRBV28 and TRBJ2-1, the full variable domain reads DVKVTQSSRYLVKRTGEKVFLECVQDMDHENMFWYRQDPGLGLRLIYFSYDVKMKEKGDIPEGYSVSREKKERFSLILESASTNQTSMYLCAGSIGTSGTYNEQFFGPGTRLTVL.

The chain couples TRBV7-9 to TRBJ1-3; D call uncertain. V dropped 1 base and J dropped 2 bases, with 9 bases sitting between them. The CDR3 is 15 residues long. The germline CDR1 and CDR2 sequences are SEHNR and FQNEAQ (reference sequence). The CDR3 spells CASSLGQAPGNTIYF. For the CDR3, the DNA is TGTGCCAGCAGCTTAGGGCAGGCCCCTGGAAACACCATATATTTT.

The chain uses TRBV29-1 and TRBJ1-4; D is ambiguous. V lost 6 bases and J lost 4, with 9 bases in between. This CDR3 is 12 amino acids long. CDR1 is SQVTM and CDR2 is ANQGSEA in the germline V gene. The CDR3 protein is CSVEGDNEKLFF. Here the CDR3 DNA reads TGCAGCGTCGAGGGAGATAATGAAAAACTGTTTTTT. Filled out from reference TRBV29-1 and TRBJ1-4, the complete variable domain reads SAVISQKPSRDICQRGTSLTIQCQVDSQVTMMFWYRQQPGQSLTLIATANQGSEATYESGFVIDKFPISRPNLTFSTLTVSNMSPEDSSIYLCSVEGDNEKLFFGSGTQLSVL.

The chain joins TRBV6-6 to TRBJ1-1; D perhaps matches TRBD1 (6 bases). CDR3 length equals 15 residues. Germline V gene lookup returns CDR1 MNHNY and CDR2 SVGAGI (reference sequence). V was clipped by 5 bases and J by 3 bases, with 16 bases between them. The CDR3 here is CASSQPHRVDTEAFF. The CDR3 DNA reads TGTGCCAGCAGTCAACCGCACAGGGTTGACACTGAAGCTTTCTTT.

The rearrangement uses TRBV16 and TRBJ2-7, with D maybe TRBD2 (6 bases). This CDR3 comprises 13 residues. Trimming cost V 4 bases and J 0 bases, with 7 bases left between them. Germline V gene lookup returns CDR1 KGHSY and CDR2 FQNENV. CDR3 residues: CASSRGASYEQYF. The CDR3 region has the DNA TGTGCCAGCAGCCGCGGGGCCTCCTACGAGCAGTACTTC.

The rearrangement joins TRBV27 to TRBJ1-1; TRBD1 agrees at 8 bases. Per the germline V gene, CDR1 is MNHEY and CDR2 is SMNVEV (reference sequence). Unmatched junction bases numbered 8, after V lost 7 bases and J lost 1 base. The CDR3 sequence is 15 residues long. This CDR3 is CASNTMQGANTEAFF. CDR3 sequence (DNA): TGTGCCAGCAACACTATGCAGGGGGCGAACACTGAAGCTTTCTTT.

V usage is TRBV2 and J usage is TRBJ2-1; TRBD2 is a possible D gene (5 bases). Trimming stripped 7 bases from V and 0 bases from J, with 10 bases between. The CDR3 extends over 14 amino acids. Germline V gene sequence: CDR1 SNHLY, CDR2 FYNNEI. CDR3 residues: CASKRSSSYNEQFF. The CDR3 DNA reads TGTGCCAGCAAGCGGTCTAGCTCCTACAATGAGCAGTTCTTC.

The chain recombines TRBV18 with TRBJ1-3; unclear D gene. Germline V gene data show CDR1 as KGHSH and CDR2 as LQKENI. The CDR3 is 15 amino acids. Trimming took 3 bases from V and 0 from J, leaving 9 bases between them. The DNA of the CDR3 is TGTGCCAGCTCACCCCTATACCCCTCTGGAAACACCATATATTTT. This codes for CASSPLYPSGNTIYF.

This rearrangement joins TRBV27 to TRBJ2-2, with D perhaps matching TRBD1 (6 bases). Germline values: CDR1 MNHEY, CDR2 SMNVEV (reference sequence). CDR3 size: 13 residues. Trimming took off 10 bases at V and 1 base at J, with 10 bases between the two ends. The CDR3 here is CANLDRNTGELFF. The CDR3 nucleotides read TGTGCCAACCTGGACAGGAACACCGGGGAGCTGTTTTTT.

V gene TRBV5-1 combines with J gene TRBJ2-5, with 9 bases aligning to TRBD1. V lost 2 bases, J lost 3 bases, and 5 bases stayed unmatched. The CDR3 extends over 15 amino acids. The germline V gene has CDR1 SGHRS and CDR2 YFSETQ. CDR3 loop: CASSLRQGGKETQYF. CDR3 sequence (DNA): TGCGCCAGCAGCTTAAGACAGGGGGGAAAAGAGACCCAGTACTTC.

This clone was detected a few times. The genes are TRBV5-1 and TRBJ2-7; 8 bases are a match to TRBD1. The CDR3 loop spans 14 amino acids. Germline CDR1 and CDR2: SGHRS and YFSETQ. The V and J ends lost 0 bases and 7 bases, in that order; junction bases with no gene match: 6. The CDR3 DNA is TGCGCCAGCAGCTTGGGACAGGGGCCCATGGAGCAGTACTTC. Its protein product is CASSLGQGPMEQYF.

The chain is built from TRBV19 and TRBJ1-1; 7 bases match TRBD1. The germline CDR1 and CDR2 sequences are LNHDA and SQIVND (reference sequence). The CDR3 is 13 amino acids. The trim removed 10 bases at V and 4 bases at J, leaving 9 bases unmatched. CDR3 residues: CATGQDFTTEAFF. The CDR3, as DNA: TGTGCCACCGGACAGGACTTTACCACTGAAGCTTTCTTT.

This chain joins TRBV19 and TRBJ1-1, with 8 bases fitting TRBD1. With 5 bases clipped from V and 1 base from J, the junction kept 6 bases outside the gene matches. Germline V gives CDR1 LNHDA, CDR2 SQIVND (reference sequence). This CDR3 is built from 15 residues. DNA of the CDR3: TGTGCCAGTAGTTCCCGGACAGGGCGGAACACTGAAGCTTTCTTT. Protein product: CASSSRTGRNTEAFF.